This T cell receptor (beta chain) appears in the sequencing data of a study of T cells in Graves' hyperthyroidism and ophthalmopathy (dated 2019 in TCRdb). The study in broad terms: Peripheral blood samples were taken at initial diagnosis, before any treatment was given. For training and testing, the 100 or so patients in the discovery cohort were randomly divided in a 7:3 ratio. Following sampling, methimazole starting at 30 mg daily was given to hyperthyroidism patients, and high-dose intravenous methylprednisolone was given to ophthalmopathy patients. The paper reports TCR Vbeta CDR3 sequencing of about 140 peripheral blood samples: fewer than 50 ophthalmopathy, approximately 74 hyperthyroidism and around 17 progressor patients. The study also compared thyroid tissue and blood T-cell repertoires from roughly six Graves' hyperthyroidism patients. To identify TCR V-J signatures that set the groups apart, the researchers used a discovery cohort of 100 patients, made up of under 45 with Graves' ophthalmopathy and 57 with stable Graves' hyperthyroidism. Prospective prediction of ophthalmopathy was tested in an independent validation cohort consisting of fewer than 20 hyperthyroidism patients and more than 15 patients who later progressed to ophthalmopathy.

The paper's findings and limits, for the study overall: Sample size was not statistically predetermined, and investigators were not blinded to group allocation. In validation, the model predicted progression to ophthalmopathy with approximately 70% sensitivity and roughly 72% specificity, a median of 6.5 months before onset. Ophthalmopathy was separated from stable hyperthyroidism by a 13 V-J signature model, with approximately 86% sensitivity and 81% to 83% specificity obtained in cross-validation and 80%/75% obtained in testing. Most expanded thyroid clonotypes (frequency above 0.001) were also found in blood, which suggests that blood repertoires may mirror thyroid immune responses.

The TCR beta CDR3 regions were amplified from the RNA transcripts. The TCR CDR3 was subjected to a first round of RT-PCR using the HTBI primer set and the Qiagen OneStep RT-PCR kit. The libraries were constructed in a second round of multiplex PCR and then size-selected and purified. Libraries were sequenced paired-end with 100 bp reads on an Illumina HiSeq2000. As for the original processing: SOAPnuke was used to process the raw data, throwing out any read that contained adapters or uncalled bases, had a mean Phred below 15, or lacked an exact constant-primer or identifier match. High-quality paired reads were merged with COPE v1.2.5, and unique nucleotide sequences were defined as clonotypes. Clonotypes were aligned to IMGT TRBV, TRBD and TRBJ reference segments using MiTCR v1.1. The analysis was restricted to V-J combinations with a frequency above 0.0001, which together covered roughly 99% of the repertoires. A TCS score was defined as the ratio of F50 (clonal expansion) to E x V (chaos), with BLOSUM62-based TCRdist applied between CDR3 peptides within each V-J. Welch's t-statistics and random forest reduced around 550 V-J features to 13, which were used in a naive Bayes classifier (R e1071). Starting from the raw public reads, TCRdb applied fastp trimming at Q25, assembled clones with MiXCR and retained in-frame beta chains. Each CDR3 protein gets just one entry, which takes the most common genes and DNA from the rows behind it. TCRdb, not the authors, supplied the V and J calls. Counted in this sample were some 360,000 distinct CDR3 sequences; 15% to 20% of them appeared once. The ten largest clones add up to around a sixth of the sample.

This clonotype was detected many times. The antigen it recognizes is unknown. No base-level quality is on record; no much larger clone is a single base apart. Moderately to severely active disease, a Clinical Activity Score of at least 3, a NOSPECS grade of at least 4, and a duration under 3 months were present in ophthalmopathy patients. The study excluded patients with uncontrolled infections, other autoimmune diseases, pregnancy or lactation. Diagnoses were based on clinical symptoms, serum thyroxine and TRAb, thyroid ultrasound and orbital computed tomography. Ficoll-Paque density gradient centrifugation was used to isolate PBMCs from approximately 10 ml of fresh peripheral blood. Total RNA was extracted using Trizol reagent, and RNA quality was assessed on an Agilent 2100 Bioanalyzer. Sequencing input: blood. The receptor comes from a woman in her thirties or forties with Graves' ophthalmopathy.

The CDR3 region reads CASSLSYRTSGYNEQFF. The nucleotide sequence is given as TGTGCCAGCAGTTTAAGTTATCGGACTAGCGGTTACAATGAGCAGTTCTTC. The rearranged chain carries TRBV12-3 or TRBV12-4 and TRBJ2-1, with 10 central nucleotides matching TRBD2. V trim: 2 bases; J trim: 4 bases; unmatched bases: 8. From cysteine to phenylalanine, the CDR3 is 17 amino acids long. The DNA shown is the 51-base CDR3, in frame from base 1.